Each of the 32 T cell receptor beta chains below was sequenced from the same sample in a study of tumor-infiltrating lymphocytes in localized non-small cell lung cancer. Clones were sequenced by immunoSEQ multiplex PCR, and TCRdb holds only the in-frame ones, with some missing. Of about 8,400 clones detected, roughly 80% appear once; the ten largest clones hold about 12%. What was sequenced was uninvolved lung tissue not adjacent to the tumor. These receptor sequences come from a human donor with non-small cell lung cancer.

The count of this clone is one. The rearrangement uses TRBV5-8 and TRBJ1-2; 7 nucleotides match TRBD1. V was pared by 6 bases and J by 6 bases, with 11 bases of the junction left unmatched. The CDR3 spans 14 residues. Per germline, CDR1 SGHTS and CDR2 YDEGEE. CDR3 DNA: TGTGCCAGCAACTGGAGGGTGACAGGGAATGGCTACACCTTC. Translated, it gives CASNWRVTGNGYTF.

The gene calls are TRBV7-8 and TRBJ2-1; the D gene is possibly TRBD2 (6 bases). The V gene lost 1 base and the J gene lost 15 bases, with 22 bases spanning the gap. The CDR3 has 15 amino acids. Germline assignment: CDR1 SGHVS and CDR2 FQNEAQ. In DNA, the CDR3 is TGTGCCAGCAGCTTAGTATCATATGCGGGAAACGCATGGTTCTTC. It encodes CASSLVSYAGNAWFF.

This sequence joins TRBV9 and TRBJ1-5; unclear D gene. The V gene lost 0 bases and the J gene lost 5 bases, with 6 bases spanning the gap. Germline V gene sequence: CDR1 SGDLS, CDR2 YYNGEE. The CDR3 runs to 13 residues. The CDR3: CASSVGPYQPQHF. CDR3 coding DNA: TGTGCCAGCAGCGTAGGGCCATATCAGCCCCAGCATTTT.

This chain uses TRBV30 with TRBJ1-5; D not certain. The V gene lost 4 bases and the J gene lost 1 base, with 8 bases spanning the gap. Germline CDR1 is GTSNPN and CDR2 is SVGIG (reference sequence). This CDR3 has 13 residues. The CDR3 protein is CAWTDGSNQPQHF. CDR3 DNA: TGTGCCTGGACGGACGGAAGCAATCAGCCCCAGCATTTT.

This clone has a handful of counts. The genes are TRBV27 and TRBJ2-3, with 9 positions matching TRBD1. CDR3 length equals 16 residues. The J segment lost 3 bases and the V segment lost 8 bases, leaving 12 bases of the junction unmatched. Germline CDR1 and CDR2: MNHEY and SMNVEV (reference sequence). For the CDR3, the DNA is TGTGCCAGCCGACTCAGACAGGGGGAGGAAACAGATACGCAGTATTTT. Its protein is CASRLRQGEETDTQYF.

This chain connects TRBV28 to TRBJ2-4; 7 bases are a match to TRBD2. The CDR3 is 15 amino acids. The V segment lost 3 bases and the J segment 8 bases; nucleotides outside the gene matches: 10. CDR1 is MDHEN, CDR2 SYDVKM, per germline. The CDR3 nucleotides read TGTGCCAGCAGTTTGGGCGGGAGAATGAGAGACATTCAGTACTTC. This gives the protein CASSLGGRMRDIQYF. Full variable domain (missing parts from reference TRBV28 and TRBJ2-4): DVKVTQSSRYLVKRTGEKVFLECVQDMDHENMFWYRQDPGLGLRLIYFSYDVKMKEKGDIPEGYSVSREKKERFSLILESASTNQTSMYLCASSLGGRMRDIQYFGAGTRLSVL.

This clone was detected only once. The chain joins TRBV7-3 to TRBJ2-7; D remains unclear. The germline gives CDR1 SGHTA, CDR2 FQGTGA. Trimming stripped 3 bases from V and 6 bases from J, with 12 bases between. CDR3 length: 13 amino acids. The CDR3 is CASSLGRTGEQYF. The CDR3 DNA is TGTGCCAGCAGCTTGGGTCGTACGGGCGAGCAGTACTTC.

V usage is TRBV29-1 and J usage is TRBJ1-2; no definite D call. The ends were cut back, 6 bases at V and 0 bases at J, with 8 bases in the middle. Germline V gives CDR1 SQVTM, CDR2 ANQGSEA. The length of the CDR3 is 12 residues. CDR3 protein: CSVESTNYGYTF. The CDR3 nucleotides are TGCAGCGTCGAAAGTACTAACTATGGCTACACCTTC.

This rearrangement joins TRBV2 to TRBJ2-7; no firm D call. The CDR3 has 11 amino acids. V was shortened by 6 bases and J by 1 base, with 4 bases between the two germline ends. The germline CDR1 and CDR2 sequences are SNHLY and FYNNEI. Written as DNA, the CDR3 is TGTGCCAGCAGATCTTCCTACGAGCAGTACTTC. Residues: CASRSSYEQYF.

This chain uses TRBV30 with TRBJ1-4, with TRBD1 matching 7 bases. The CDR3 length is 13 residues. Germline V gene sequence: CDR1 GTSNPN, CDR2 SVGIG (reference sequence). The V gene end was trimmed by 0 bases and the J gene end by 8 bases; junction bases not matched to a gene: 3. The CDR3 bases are TGTGCCTGGAGTGTCGGACAGGCGGAAAAACTGTTTTTT. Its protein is CAWSVGQAEKLFF.

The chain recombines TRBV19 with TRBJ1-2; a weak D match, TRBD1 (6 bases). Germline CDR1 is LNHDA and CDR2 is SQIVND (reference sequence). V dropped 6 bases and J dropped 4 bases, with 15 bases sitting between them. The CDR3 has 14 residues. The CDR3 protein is CASSQAGDSYGYTF. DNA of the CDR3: TGTGCCAGTAGCCAAGCAGGGGATTCCTATGGCTACACCTTC. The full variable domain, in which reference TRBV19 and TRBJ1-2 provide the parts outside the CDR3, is DGGITQSPKYLFRKEGQNVTLSCEQNLNHDAMYWYRQDPGQGLRLIYYSQIVNDFQKGDIAEGYSVSREKKESFPLTVTSAQKNPTAFYLCASSQAGDSYGYTFGSGTRLTVV.

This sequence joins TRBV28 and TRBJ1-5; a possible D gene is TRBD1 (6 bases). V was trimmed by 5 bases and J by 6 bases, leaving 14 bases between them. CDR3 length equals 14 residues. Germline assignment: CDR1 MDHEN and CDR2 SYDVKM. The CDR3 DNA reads TGTGCCAGCAGTCACCCGGACAGCTTTCAGCCCCAGCATTTT. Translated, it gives CASSHPDSFQPQHF.

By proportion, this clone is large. The CDR3 is CASTETRDRDYGYTF. The CDR3 DNA is TGTGCCAGCACCGAAACCCGGGACAGGGACTATGGCTACACCTTC. The chain joins TRBV2 to TRBJ1-2; TRBD1 agrees at 9 bases. Germline V lookup: CDR1 SNHLY, CDR2 FYNNEI. Losses at the gene ends were 7 bases for V and 3 bases for J; bases not matched to a gene: 9. The CDR3 is 15 amino acids.

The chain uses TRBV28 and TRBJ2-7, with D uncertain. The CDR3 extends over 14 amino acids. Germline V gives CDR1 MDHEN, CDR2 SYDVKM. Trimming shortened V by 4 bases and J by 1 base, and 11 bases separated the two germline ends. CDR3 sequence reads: CASSSLPGSYEQYF. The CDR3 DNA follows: TGTGCCAGCAGTTCACTACCAGGTTCCTACGAGCAGTACTTC.

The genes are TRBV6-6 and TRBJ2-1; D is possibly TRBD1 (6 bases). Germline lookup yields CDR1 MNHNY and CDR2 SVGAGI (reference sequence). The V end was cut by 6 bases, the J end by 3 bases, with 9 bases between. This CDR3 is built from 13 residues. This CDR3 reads CASSRQVYNEQFF. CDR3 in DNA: TGTGCCAGCAGCCGACAGGTCTACAATGAGCAGTTCTTC.

The CDR3 loop is CASSEEPGGAHEQYF. The CDR3 nucleotides read TGTGCCAGCAGTGAAGAGCCAGGGGGTGCCCACGAGCAGTACTTC. The rearrangement uses TRBV6-4 and TRBJ2-7; 7 nucleotides agree with TRBD1. The germline gives CDR1 MRHNA, CDR2 SNTAGT. The V and J ends lost 3 bases and 5 bases, in that order; junction bases with no gene match: 10. The CDR3 is made up of 15 amino acids.

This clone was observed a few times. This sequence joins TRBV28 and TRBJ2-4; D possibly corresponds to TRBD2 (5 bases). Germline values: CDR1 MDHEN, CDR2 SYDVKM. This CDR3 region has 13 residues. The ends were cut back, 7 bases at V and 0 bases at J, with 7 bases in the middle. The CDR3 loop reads CASNGGAKNIQYF. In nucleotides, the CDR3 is TGTGCCAGCAACGGAGGAGCCAAAAACATTCAGTACTTC.

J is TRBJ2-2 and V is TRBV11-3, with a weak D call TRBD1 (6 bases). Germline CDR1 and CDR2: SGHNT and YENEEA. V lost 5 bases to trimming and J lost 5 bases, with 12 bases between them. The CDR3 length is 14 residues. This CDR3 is CASSPGQRTGELFF. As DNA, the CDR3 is TGTGCCAGCAGCCCTGGACAGAGGACCGGGGAGCTGTTTTTT.

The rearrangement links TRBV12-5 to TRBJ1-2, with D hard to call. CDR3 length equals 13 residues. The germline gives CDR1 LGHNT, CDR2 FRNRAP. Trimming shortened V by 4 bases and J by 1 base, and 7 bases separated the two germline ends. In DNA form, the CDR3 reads TGTGCTAGTGGTTCCGGGGATAACTATGGCTACACCTTC. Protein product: CASGSGDNYGYTF.

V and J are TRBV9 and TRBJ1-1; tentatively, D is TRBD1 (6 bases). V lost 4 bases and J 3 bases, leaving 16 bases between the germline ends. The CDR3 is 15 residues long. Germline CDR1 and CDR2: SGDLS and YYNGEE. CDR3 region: CASSFAGTSDTEAFF. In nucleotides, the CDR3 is TGTGCCAGCAGCTTCGCCGGGACATCGGACACTGAAGCTTTCTTT.

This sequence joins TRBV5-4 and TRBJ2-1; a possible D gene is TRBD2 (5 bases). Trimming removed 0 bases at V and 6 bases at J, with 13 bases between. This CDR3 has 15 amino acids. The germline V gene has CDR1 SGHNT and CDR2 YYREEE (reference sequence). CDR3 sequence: CASSLGTRDSNEQFF. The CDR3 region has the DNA TGTGCCAGCAGCTTGGGAACTAGAGACTCCAATGAGCAGTTCTTC.

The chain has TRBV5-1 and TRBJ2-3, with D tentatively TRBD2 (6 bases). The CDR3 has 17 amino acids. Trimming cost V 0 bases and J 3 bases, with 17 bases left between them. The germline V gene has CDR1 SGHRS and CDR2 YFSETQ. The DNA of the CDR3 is TGCGCCAGCAGCTTGGCCCTCCCCGGGAGCGGAACAGATACGCAGTATTTT. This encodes CASSLALPGSGTDTQYF.

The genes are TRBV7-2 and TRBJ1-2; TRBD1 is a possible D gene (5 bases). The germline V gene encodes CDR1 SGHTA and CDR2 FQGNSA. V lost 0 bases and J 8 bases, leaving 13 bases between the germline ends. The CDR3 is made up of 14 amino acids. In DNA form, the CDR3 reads TGTGCCAGCAGCTTAGCGCGGGGGGAAGGAGGCTACACCTTC. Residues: CASSLARGEGGYTF.

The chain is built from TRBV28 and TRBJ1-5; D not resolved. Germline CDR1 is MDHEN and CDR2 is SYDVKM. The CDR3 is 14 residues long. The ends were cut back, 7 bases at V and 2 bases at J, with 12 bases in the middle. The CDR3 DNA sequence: TGTGCCAGCAAGAAGCCGAGGGGCAATCAGCCCCAGCATTTT. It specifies CASKKPRGNQPQHF.

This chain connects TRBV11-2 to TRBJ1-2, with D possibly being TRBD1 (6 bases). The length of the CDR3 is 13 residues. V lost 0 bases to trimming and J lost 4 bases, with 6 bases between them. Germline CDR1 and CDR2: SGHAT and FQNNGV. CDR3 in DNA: TGTGCCAGCAGCTTAGAACAGGGCTATGGCTACACCTTC. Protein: CASSLEQGYGYTF.

The CDR3 bases are TGTGCCAGCAGTTTAGGGGGTAGAGGGTACGAGCAGTACTTC. Its protein product is CASSLGGRGYEQYF. The V gene is TRBV27, the J gene TRBJ2-7; D is tentatively TRBD1 or TRBD2 (5 bases each). Germline V gene data show CDR1 as MNHEY and CDR2 as SMNVEV (reference sequence). The V and J ends lost 2 bases and 4 bases respectively, with 12 bases between them. CDR3 length: 14 amino acids.

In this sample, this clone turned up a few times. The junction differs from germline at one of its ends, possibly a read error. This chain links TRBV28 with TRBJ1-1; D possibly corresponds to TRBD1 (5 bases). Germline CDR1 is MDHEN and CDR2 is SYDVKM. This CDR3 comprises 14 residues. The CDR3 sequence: CASSLEAGNPEAFF. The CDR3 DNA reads TGTGCCAGCAGTTTAGAGGCAGGGAACCCTGAAGCTTTCTTT.

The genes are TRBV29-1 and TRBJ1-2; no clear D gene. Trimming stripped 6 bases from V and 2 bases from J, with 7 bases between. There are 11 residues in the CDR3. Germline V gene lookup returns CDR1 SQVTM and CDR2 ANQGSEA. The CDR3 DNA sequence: TGCAGCGTCGAGATAAACTATGGCTACACCTTC. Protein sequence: CSVEINYGYTF.

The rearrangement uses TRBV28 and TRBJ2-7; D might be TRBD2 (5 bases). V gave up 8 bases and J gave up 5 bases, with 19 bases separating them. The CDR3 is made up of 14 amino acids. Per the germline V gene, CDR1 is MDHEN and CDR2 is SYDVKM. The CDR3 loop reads CASLREGPRNEQYF. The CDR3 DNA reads TGTGCCAGCCTGAGGGAAGGGCCCAGGAACGAGCAGTACTTC.

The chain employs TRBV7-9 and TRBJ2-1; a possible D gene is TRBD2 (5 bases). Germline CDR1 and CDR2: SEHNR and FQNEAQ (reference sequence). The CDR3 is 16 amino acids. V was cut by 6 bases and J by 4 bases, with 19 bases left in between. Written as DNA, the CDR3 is TGTGCCAGCAGTCCTTCCTCAGGAGGTCCGTACAATGAGCAGTTCTTC. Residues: CASSPSSGGPYNEQFF.

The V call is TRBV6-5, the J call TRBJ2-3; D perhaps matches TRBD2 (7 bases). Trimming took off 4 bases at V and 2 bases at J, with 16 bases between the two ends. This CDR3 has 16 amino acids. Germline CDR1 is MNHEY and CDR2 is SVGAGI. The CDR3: CASSSPGGQVTDTQYF. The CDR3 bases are TGTGCCAGCAGTTCCCCCGGGGGGCAGGTCACAGATACGCAGTATTTT.

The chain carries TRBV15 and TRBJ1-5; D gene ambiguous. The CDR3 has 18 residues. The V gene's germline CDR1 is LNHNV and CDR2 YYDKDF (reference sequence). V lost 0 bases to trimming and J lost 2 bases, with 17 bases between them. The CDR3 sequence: CATSRESNTASGNQPQHF. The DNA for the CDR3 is TGTGCCACCAGCAGAGAGAGTAATACCGCGTCTGGCAATCAGCCCCAGCATTTT.